This passage covers 27 T cell receptor beta chains from one sample sequenced in a study of control samples from healthy donors and cancer patients. Profiled with immunoSEQ multiplex PCR; TCRdb holds only in-frame clones, not every one. The sample lists about 120,000 clones, roughly 90% occurring once. Sequenced: blood. The receptors come from a man aged 50-59 years in good health.

CDR3 bases: TGTGCCAGCAGCTCCACCGGGGGGAAAGCTTTCTTT. This translates into CASSSTGGKAFF. The chain uses TRBV7-9 and TRBJ1-1, with a tentative D call TRBD1 (5 bases). CDR1 SEHNR and CDR2 FQNEAQ come from the germline V gene (reference sequence). The CDR3 covers 12 residues. Trimming removed 4 bases from V and 9 bases from J, with 12 bases in between.

V is TRBV27 and J is TRBJ2-6; D uncertain. The germline V gene encodes CDR1 MNHEY and CDR2 SMNVEV (reference sequence). V was cut by 2 bases and J by 0 bases, with 5 bases left in between. CDR3 length: 15 amino acids. CDR3 nucleotides: TGTGCCAGCAGTTTAGGAAACTCTGGGGCCAACGTCCTGACTTTC. It encodes CASSLGNSGANVLTF.

The chain recombines TRBV3-1 (or the pseudogene TRBV3-2) with TRBJ1-4, with D perhaps TRBD1 (5 bases). Germline CDR1 LGHDT, CDR2 YNNKEL (reference sequence). The CDR3 totals 14 residues. The V end lost 0 bases, the J end lost 10 bases, and 12 bases lay between the germline ends. For the CDR3, the DNA is TGTGCCAGCAGCCAAGATCCACGGGGCCTAAAACTGTTTTTT. It yields the protein CASSQDPRGLKLFF.

The chain links TRBV12-3 or TRBV12-4 to TRBJ1-5; D call uncertain. There are 12 residues in the CDR3. Trimming pared 3 bases from V and 7 bases from J, leaving 7 bases between. The CDR3 DNA reads TGTGCCAGCAGTTTGATAGGGCAGCCCCAGCATTTT. It translates to CASSLIGQPQHF.

In DNA form, the CDR3 reads TGTGCCAGCAGCTTGGGGGGACAGGGTCTCTACGAGCAGTACTTC. Amino acids: CASSLGGQGLYEQYF. J is TRBJ2-7 and V is TRBV11-2, with 9 bases lining up with TRBD1. CDR3 length: 15 residues. Germline-derived CDR1 and CDR2 are SGHAT and FQNNGV. V shed 3 bases, J shed 3 bases, and the junction held 6 bases outside the gene matches.

This clone was seen once. The chain has TRBV7-9 and TRBJ2-5; the D is unclear. This CDR3 is 12 amino acids long. The germline V gene has CDR1 SEHNR and CDR2 FQNEAQ (reference sequence). Trimming removed 8 bases from V and 0 bases from J, with 7 bases in between. The CDR3 DNA follows: TGTGCCAGCTCACTGAACCAAGAGACCCAGTACTTC. This encodes CASSLNQETQYF.

The genes are TRBV19 and TRBJ2-2; D gene unclear. The length of the CDR3 is 13 residues. Per the germline V gene, CDR1 is LNHDA and CDR2 is SQIVND (reference sequence). Deletions cut 8 bases from V and 7 bases from J, with 14 bases between. Written as DNA, the CDR3 is TGTGCCAGTGCTCTCGCGACAAGCGGGGAGCTGTTTTTT. Amino acids: CASALATSGELFF. Looking up the rest from reference TRBV19 and TRBJ2-2 gives the full variable domain: DGGITQSPKYLFRKEGQNVTLSCEQNLNHDAMYWYRQDPGQGLRLIYYSQIVNDFQKGDIAEGYSVSREKKESFPLTVTSAQKNPTAFYLCASALATSGELFFGEGSRLTVL.

The chain employs TRBV19 and TRBJ1-2; D perhaps matches TRBD1 (6 bases). Germline V gene lookup returns CDR1 LNHDA and CDR2 SQIVND (reference sequence). Trimming pared 6 bases from V and 3 bases from J, leaving 17 bases between. CDR3 length: 15 amino acids. CDR3 loop: CASSPERGADYGYTF. CDR3 in DNA: TGTGCCAGTAGCCCCGAACGGGGGGCTGACTATGGCTACACCTTC. Based on the CDR3 plus reference TRBV19 and TRBJ1-2, the full variable domain is DGGITQSPKYLFRKEGQNVTLSCEQNLNHDAMYWYRQDPGQGLRLIYYSQIVNDFQKGDIAEGYSVSREKKESFPLTVTSAQKNPTAFYLCASSPERGADYGYTFGSGTRLTVV.

This sequence joins TRBV7-2 and TRBJ1-5; no definite D call. Germline V CDR1 and CDR2: SGHTA, FQGNSA. V lost 5 bases, J lost 3 bases, and 5 bases lay in between. CDR3 length: 12 residues. The CDR3 DNA is TGTGCCAGCAGCCACCTCAATCAGCCCCAGCATTTT. Protein sequence: CASSHLNQPQHF.

The V gene is TRBV11-2, the J gene TRBJ2-7; possible D gene TRBD1, 6 bases. CDR1 and CDR2 from the germline V gene are SGHAT and FQNNGV. V gave up 4 bases and J gave up 6 bases, with 10 bases separating them. There are 12 residues in the CDR3. For the CDR3, the DNA is TGTGCCAGCAGCTCTACAGGGCTCGAGCAGTACTTC. Protein: CASSSTGLEQYF.

The chain couples TRBV28 to TRBJ1-2; D not resolved. The CDR3 extends over 15 amino acids. V was pared by 7 bases and J by 8 bases, with 23 bases between. Per the germline V gene, CDR1 is MDHEN and CDR2 is SYDVKM. This chain's CDR3 is CASTTFSGTSGGYTF. The CDR3 DNA is TGTGCCAGCACCACCTTTTCGGGAACGTCGGGGGGCTACACCTTC.

In the case of this clone: Mismatch with germline at one junction end may stem from a read error. The rearrangement uses TRBV27 and TRBJ2-6; possible D gene TRBD2, 7 bases. The CDR3 length is 17 residues. The germline gives CDR1 MNHEY, CDR2 SMNVEV (reference sequence). The chain's CDR3 is CASSMSGTTSGANVPTF. CDR3 bases: TGTGCCAGCAGTATGAGCGGGACAACCTCTGGGGCCAACGTCCCGACTTTC. Drawing the rest from reference TRBV27 and TRBJ2-6, the complete variable domain is EAQVTQNPRYLITVTGKKLTVTCSQNMNHEYMSWYRQDPGLGLRQIYYSMNVEVTDKGDVPEGYKVSRKEKRNFPLILESPSPNQTSLYFCASSMSGTTSGANVPTFGAGSRLTVL.

This chain links TRBV10-3 with TRBJ2-7, with 7 bases aligning to TRBD1. CDR1 and CDR2 from the germline V gene are ENHRY and SYGVKD. V was clipped by 10 bases and J by 4 bases; unmatched bases: 7. CDR3 length equals 12 residues. The CDR3 DNA reads TGTGCCACAGTAGGACAGGCGTACGAGCAGTACTTC. It specifies CATVGQAYEQYF.

V gene TRBV2 combines with J gene TRBJ1-1, with D maybe TRBD1 (5 bases). Deletions cut 5 bases from V and 1 base from J, with 11 bases between. CDR1 and CDR2 (germline): SNHLY, FYNNEI. The CDR3 covers 14 residues. This CDR3 is CASSLEGPNTEAFF. The DNA of the CDR3 is TGTGCCAGCAGTTTGGAGGGGCCGAACACTGAAGCTTTCTTT. The full variable domain, completed using reference TRBV2 and TRBJ1-1, is EPEVTQTPSHQVTQMGQEVILRCVPISNHLYFYWYRQILGQKVEFLVSFYNNEISEKSEIFDDQFSVERPDGSNFTLKIRSTKLEDSAMYFCASSLEGPNTEAFFGQGTRLTVV.

V and J are TRBV3-1 (or the pseudogene TRBV3-2) and TRBJ1-2; TRBD1 aligns across 9 bases. V lost 4 bases, J lost 1 base, and 7 bases stayed unmatched. CDR3 length: 16 residues. Germline assignment: CDR1 LGHDT and CDR2 YNNKEL (reference sequence). The CDR3 sequence is CASSRLQGALNYGYTF. In DNA form, the CDR3 reads TGTGCCAGCAGCCGCCTACAGGGGGCGCTTAACTATGGCTACACCTTC.

This chain links TRBV3-1 (or the pseudogene TRBV3-2) with TRBJ2-1, with unresolved D. From germline, CDR1 is LGHDT and CDR2 YNNKEL (reference sequence). CDR3 length: 15 amino acids. V shed 4 bases and J shed 1 base, with 11 bases lying between them. CDR3 amino acids: CASSRQLKSYNEQFF. DNA of the CDR3: TGTGCCAGCAGCCGCCAATTAAAATCCTACAATGAGCAGTTCTTC.

The chain is built from TRBV4-1 and TRBJ1-5; a weak D match, TRBD1 (6 bases). V dropped 2 bases and J dropped 3 bases, with 11 bases sitting between them. Germline loops: CDR1 MGHRA, CDR2 YSYEKL. CDR3 length: 15 amino acids. CDR3 protein: CASSQNRAYNQPQHF. CDR3 in DNA: TGCGCCAGCAGCCAAAACAGGGCCTACAATCAGCCCCAGCATTTT.

This chain links TRBV5-1 with TRBJ2-5; D is possibly TRBD1 (5 bases). V lost 6 bases, J lost 5 bases, and 14 bases lay in between. The germline V gene has CDR1 SGHRS and CDR2 YFSETQ. The CDR3 spans 13 residues. CDR3 sequence: CASNAGMGETQYF. The CDR3, as DNA: TGCGCCAGCAATGCAGGGATGGGGGAGACCCAGTACTTC.

This chain joins TRBV28 and TRBJ1-3; D remains ambiguous. This CDR3 is built from 16 residues. Trimming stripped 6 bases from V and 0 bases from J, with 15 bases between. The germline CDR1 and CDR2 sequences are MDHEN and SYDVKM. CDR3 amino acids: CASSPVGQSSGNTIYF. CDR3 bases: TGTGCCAGCAGCCCCGTAGGTCAGAGCTCTGGAAACACCATATATTTT.

This clone was detected only once. The chain joins TRBV7-2 to TRBJ2-7, with 7 bases fitting TRBD1. This CDR3 contains 18 residues. CDR1 and CDR2 from the germline V gene are SGHTA and FQGNSA. V was pared by 2 bases and J by 0 bases, with 13 bases of the junction left unmatched. CDR3 coding DNA: TGTGCCAGCAGCTTAACCCCCCCGACAGGGCTGAGCTCCTACGAGCAGTACTTC. Translation gives CASSLTPPTGLSSYEQYF.

The chain is built from TRBV15 and TRBJ1-5; no clear D. V lost 2 bases and J 2 bases, leaving 13 bases between the germline ends. Germline CDR1 reads LNHNV; CDR2 reads YYDKDF (reference sequence). CDR3 length equals 16 residues. CDR3: CATSRKSGVGNQPQHF. CDR3 nucleotides: TGTGCCACCAGCAGAAAATCGGGAGTAGGCAATCAGCCCCAGCATTTT.

The gene calls are TRBV11-2 and TRBJ1-2; D gene unclear. Trimming pared 1 base from V and 6 bases from J, leaving 9 bases between. CDR3 length: 13 residues. CDR1 is SGHAT and CDR2 is FQNNGV in the germline V gene. This CDR3 is CASSLGGYDGYTF. DNA of the CDR3: TGTGCCAGCAGCTTAGGAGGTTACGATGGCTACACCTTC.

The chain carries TRBV5-1 and TRBJ1-1; D is unresolved. Germline V gives CDR1 SGHRS, CDR2 YFSETQ. This CDR3 region has 13 residues. Deletions cut 1 base from V and 1 base from J, with 5 bases between. The CDR3 protein is CASSLWGNTEAFF. In DNA, the CDR3 is TGCGCCAGCAGCTTGTGGGGGAACACTGAAGCTTTCTTT.

This CDR3 is CASSPRTSGGGGNEQFF. CDR3 nucleotides: TGTGCCAGCAGCCCAAGGACTAGCGGGGGGGGTGGTAATGAGCAGTTCTTC. The chain joins TRBV3-1 (or the pseudogene TRBV3-2) to TRBJ2-1; 15 positions match TRBD2. The ends lost 4 bases at V and 7 bases at J; junction bases unmatched: 8. CDR1 and CDR2 (germline): LGHDT, YNNKEL (reference sequence). This CDR3 contains 17 residues.

This chain joins TRBV30 and TRBJ2-7; TRBD1 agrees at 7 bases. The J segment lost 4 bases and the V segment lost 0 bases, leaving 3 bases of the junction unmatched. The germline V gene encodes CDR1 GTSNPN and CDR2 SVGIG (reference sequence). The CDR3 loop spans 13 amino acids. The CDR3 bases are TGTGCCTGGAGTGTACAGGGGCTTTACGAGCAGTACTTC. It translates to CAWSVQGLYEQYF.

This chain's CDR3 is CASSYSEDEAFF. The CDR3 DNA sequence: TGTGCCAGCAGTTACTCGGAAGATGAAGCTTTCTTT. This chain links TRBV6-2 or TRBV6-3 with TRBJ1-1; D is uncertain. This CDR3 spans 12 amino acids. Germline V gene lookup returns CDR1 MNHEY and CDR2 SVGEGT. The V gene lost 0 bases and the J gene lost 7 bases, with 6 bases spanning the gap.

The chain has TRBV5-1 and TRBJ2-3, with 8 bases identical to TRBD1. The J segment lost 1 base and the V segment lost 4 bases, leaving 5 bases of the junction unmatched. Germline loops: CDR1 SGHRS, CDR2 YFSETQ. The CDR3 consists of 15 residues. CDR3 in amino acids: CASSRGQGGTDTQYF. The CDR3 bases are TGCGCCAGCAGCCGTGGACAGGGAGGCACAGATACGCAGTATTTT. The full variable domain, in which reference TRBV5-1 and TRBJ2-3 provide the parts outside the CDR3, is KAGVTQTPRYLIKTRGQQVTLSCSPISGHRSVSWYQQTPGQGLQFLFEYFSETQRNKGNFPGRFSGRQFSNSRSEMNVSTLELGDSALYLCASSRGQGGTDTQYFGPGTRLTVL.